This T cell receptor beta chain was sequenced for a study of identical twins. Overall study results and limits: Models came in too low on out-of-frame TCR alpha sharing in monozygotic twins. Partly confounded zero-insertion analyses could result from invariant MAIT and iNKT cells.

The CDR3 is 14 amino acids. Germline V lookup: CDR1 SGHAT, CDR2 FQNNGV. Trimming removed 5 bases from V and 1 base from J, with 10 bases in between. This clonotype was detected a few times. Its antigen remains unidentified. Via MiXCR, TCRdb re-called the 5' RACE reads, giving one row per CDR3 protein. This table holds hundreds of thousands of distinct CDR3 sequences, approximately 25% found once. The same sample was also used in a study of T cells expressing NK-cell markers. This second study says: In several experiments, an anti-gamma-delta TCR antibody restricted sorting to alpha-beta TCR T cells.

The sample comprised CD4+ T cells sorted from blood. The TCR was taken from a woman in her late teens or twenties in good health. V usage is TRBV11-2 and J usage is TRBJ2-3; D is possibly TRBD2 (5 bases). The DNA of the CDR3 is TGTGCCAGCAGCGTGGAGGCCGGCACAGATACGCAGTATTTT. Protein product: CASSVEAGTDTQYF. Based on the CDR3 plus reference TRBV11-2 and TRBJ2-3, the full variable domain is EAGVAQSPRYKIIEKRQSVAFWCNPISGHATLYWYQQILGQGPKLLIQFQNNGVVDDSQLPKDRFSAERLKGVDSTLKIQPAKLEDSAVYLCASSVEAGTDTQYFGPGTRLTVL.